These 29 T cell receptor beta chains were all obtained from the same sample, sequenced in a study of T-cell reconstitution after alpha-beta-depleted transplantation in children. Construction of the TCRbeta library involved unique molecular identifiers. TCRdb itself ran the PCR reads through MiXCR, one entry per CDR3 protein. The sample shows 900,000 or so distinct CDR3 sequences, less than 20% of them seen only once. The sequences come from PBMCs, mostly from graft donor cells, collected 360 days after TCRalphabeta/CD19-depleted stem cell transplant. The receptors were sampled from a male patient younger than 18 who had a stem cell transplant for acute lymphoblastic leukemia, so the T cells may come from the graft donor.

This clonotype came up a few times. The chain couples TRBV20-1 to TRBJ2-1, with D hard to call. This CDR3 is 13 amino acids long. The germline gives CDR1 DFQATT, CDR2 SNEGSKA (reference sequence). Trimming stripped 2 bases from V and 4 bases from J, with 9 bases between. CDR3 loop: CSARPETYNEQFF. The CDR3 DNA sequence: TGCAGTGCTAGACCCGAAACTTACAATGAGCAGTTCTTC.

The rearrangement uses TRBV2 and TRBJ2-1; possible D gene TRBD2, 5 bases. V lost 3 bases and J lost 13, with 10 bases in between. Germline lookup yields CDR1 SNHLY and CDR2 FYNNEI. The CDR3 extends over 11 amino acids. The CDR3 loop reads CASSDRGRQFF. For the CDR3, the DNA is TGTGCCAGCAGTGACCGGGGTCGCCAGTTCTTC.

This clonotype occurred a few times. The chain is built from TRBV27 and TRBJ2-7; D possibly matches TRBD1 or TRBD2 (5 bases each). Germline lookup yields CDR1 MNHEY and CDR2 SMNVEV (reference sequence). This CDR3 comprises 17 residues. The V end lost 6 bases, the J end lost 4 bases, and 25 bases lay between the germline ends. CDR3 DNA sequence: TGTGCCAGCAGCTTACTTCCTAGGCGAGAAGAGGGGTACGAGCAGTACTTC. Protein product: CASSLLPRREEGYEQYF.

The V and J genes are TRBV12-5 and TRBJ2-7; 12 nucleotides agree with TRBD2. J was trimmed by 6 bases and V by 6 bases; bases with no gene match: 6. This CDR3 comprises 14 residues. Germline CDR1 and CDR2: LGHNT and FRNRAP. The CDR3 DNA reads TGTGCTAGTGGCCGACTAGCGGGAGAAGTCGAGCAGTACTTC. Its protein product is CASGRLAGEVEQYF.

This clonotype was detected ten times or more. The chain uses TRBV3-1 and TRBJ2-1; 13 bases fit TRBD2. Per the germline V gene, CDR1 is LGHDT and CDR2 is YNNKEL (reference sequence). The CDR3 extends over 15 amino acids. J was trimmed by 8 bases and V by 4 bases; bases with no gene match: 5. The chain's CDR3 is CASSPWTSGSYEQFF. The CDR3, as DNA: TGTGCCAGCAGCCCTTGGACTAGCGGGAGTTATGAGCAGTTCTTC.

The chain links TRBV15 to TRBJ2-1; TRBD2 aligns across 7 bases. From germline, CDR1 is LNHNV and CDR2 YYDKDF (reference sequence). Losses at the gene ends were 1 base for V and 6 bases for J; bases not matched to a gene: 9. The CDR3 loop spans 16 amino acids. The CDR3 protein is CATSRVPSGLFNEQFF. The CDR3 bases are TGTGCCACCAGCAGAGTACCTAGCGGACTCTTCAATGAGCAGTTCTTC.

This clonotype was detected many times. This sequence joins TRBV5-1 and TRBJ1-1; 9 bases map to TRBD1. The J segment lost 4 bases and the V segment lost 4 bases, leaving 2 bases of the junction unmatched. The germline CDR1 and CDR2 sequences are SGHRS and YFSETQ. The CDR3 is 13 residues long. The CDR3 sequence is CASSVTGGTEAFF. The CDR3 DNA follows: TGCGCCAGCAGCGTGACAGGGGGCACTGAAGCTTTCTTT.

This clonotype appeared a few times. The chain recombines TRBV5-1 with TRBJ2-7; D may be TRBD1 (6 bases). Trimming took off 2 bases at V and 1 base at J, with 10 bases between the two ends. The germline CDR1 and CDR2 sequences are SGHRS and YFSETQ. This CDR3 spans 14 amino acids. DNA of the CDR3: TGCGCCAGCAGCTTTATCCAGGGGTCCTACGAGCAGTACTTC. Its protein is CASSFIQGSYEQYF.

This rearrangement joins TRBV10-2 to TRBJ1-5; D perhaps matches TRBD1 (6 bases). From germline, CDR1 is WSHSY and CDR2 SAAADI. V was pared by 3 bases and J by 9 bases, with 24 bases between. This CDR3 has 17 amino acids. CDR3 DNA: TGCGCCAGCAGTGATCCCAAAGGAGGGGGTCCACTGGGGCCCCAGCATTTT. Its protein product is CASSDPKGGGPLGPQHF.

The gene calls are TRBV7-6 and TRBJ2-7, with D unclear. The CDR3 totals 14 residues. Trimming took 1 base from V and 5 from J, leaving 12 bases between them. The germline V gene has CDR1 SGHVS and CDR2 FNYEAQ. CDR3 nucleotide sequence: TGTGCCAGCAGCTTAGAGGCCGGTGCGGACGAGCAGTACTTC. Encoded protein: CASSLEAGADEQYF.

The chain employs TRBV24-1 and TRBJ2-5, with D perhaps TRBD1 or TRBD2 (6 bases each). Germline V lookup: CDR1 KGHDR, CDR2 SFDVKD. Trimming took off 10 bases at V and 0 bases at J, with 20 bases between the two ends. CDR3 size: 16 residues. In DNA form, the CDR3 reads TGTGCCACTTCCGAGGGGGGCGCGGGGTACCAAGAGACCCAGTACTTC. Its protein product is CATSEGGAGYQETQYF.

A few counts support this clonotype. CDR3 coding DNA: TGCAGTGCTAGTGGTGCGGGCAGGAACACTGAAGCTTTCTTT. Amino acid sequence: CSASGAGRNTEAFF. V is TRBV20-1 and J is TRBJ1-1; no reliable D call. Trimming took 3 bases from V and 1 from J, leaving 12 bases between them. Per germline, CDR1 DFQATT and CDR2 SNEGSKA (reference sequence). The CDR3 is 14 residues long.

This clonotype came up a few times. The gene calls are TRBV5-5 and TRBJ1-5; D gene uncertain. V was clipped by 1 base and J by 0 bases, with 8 bases between them. Germline V gene lookup returns CDR1 SGHKS and CDR2 YYEKEE (reference sequence). The CDR3 consists of 15 residues. As DNA, the CDR3 is TGTGCCAGCAGCTTGAGGGCCGATAGCAATCAGCCCCAGCATTTT. This translates into CASSLRADSNQPQHF.

This clonotype has more than one count but fewer than ten. V and J are TRBV5-6 and TRBJ2-6; no clear D. V lost 1 base and J lost 0, with 8 bases in between. The CDR3 has 16 amino acids. Germline CDR1 and CDR2: SGHDT and YYEEEE. The CDR3: CASSLRIISGANVLTF. As DNA, the CDR3 is TGTGCCAGCAGCTTGCGGATTATCTCTGGGGCCAACGTCCTGACTTTC.

This clonotype was seen many times. The chain has TRBV27 and TRBJ2-7, with a tentative D call TRBD1 (6 bases). Germline CDR1 is MNHEY and CDR2 is SMNVEV (reference sequence). Trimming pared 3 bases from V and 4 bases from J, leaving 10 bases between. The CDR3 consists of 13 residues. CDR3 nucleotides: TGTGCCAGCAGTTTTTCAGGGGCATACGAGCAGTACTTC. The encoded protein is CASSFSGAYEQYF.

Only a few counts were recorded for this clonotype. The rearrangement uses TRBV5-1 and TRBJ2-7, with unresolved D. Germline V lookup: CDR1 SGHRS, CDR2 YFSETQ. The CDR3 is made up of 15 amino acids. Trimming took 0 bases from V and 2 from J, leaving 12 bases between them. CDR3 protein: CASSLGPALTYEQYF. The CDR3 DNA is TGCGCCAGCAGCTTGGGACCAGCGCTGACCTACGAGCAGTACTTC. The complete variable domain, with remaining parts taken from reference TRBV5-1 and TRBJ2-7, reads KAGVTQTPRYLIKTRGQQVTLSCSPISGHRSVSWYQQTPGQGLQFLFEYFSETQRNKGNFPGRFSGRQFSNSRSEMNVSTLELGDSALYLCASSLGPALTYEQYFGPGTRLTVT.

The chain carries TRBV4-1 and TRBJ2-3, with D possibly being TRBD1 or TRBD2 (6 bases each). The CDR3 covers 16 residues. Trimming pared 8 bases from V and 1 base from J, leaving 19 bases between. Germline V gives CDR1 MGHRA, CDR2 YSYEKL. CDR3 DNA sequence: TGCGCCAGCGAGGGGGGTATATTTGGGGGCACAGATACGCAGTATTTT. Translated: CASEGGIFGGTDTQYF.

This clonotype was observed a handful of times. The rearrangement uses TRBV20-1 and TRBJ1-1, with D unclear. Germline V lookup: CDR1 DFQATT, CDR2 SNEGSKA (reference sequence). The CDR3 is made up of 11 amino acids. V was shortened by 6 bases and J by 4 bases, with 9 bases between the two germline ends. In DNA form, the CDR3 reads TGCAGTGCCGGGCCTCCCACTGAAGCTTTCTTT. The encoded protein is CSAGPPTEAFF.

This clonotype was seen ten or more times. V usage is TRBV7-8 and J usage is TRBJ2-5; 7 nucleotides agree with TRBD1. Germline CDR1 and CDR2: SGHVS and FQNEAQ. The CDR3 sequence is 15 residues long. V trimming: 3 bases; J trimming: 0 bases; junction bases outside the gene matches: 4. CDR3 bases: TGTGCCAGCAGCTTTAGGGGGCCTCACCAAGAGACCCAGTACTTC. This codes for CASSFRGPHQETQYF.

The chain joins TRBV20-1 to TRBJ2-5, with TRBD1 matching over 7 bases. There are 14 residues in the CDR3. After removal of 4 bases from V and 1 base from J, the junction contained 6 bases not matched to a gene. Germline loops: CDR1 DFQATT, CDR2 SNEGSKA (reference sequence). CDR3 protein: CSAISPGGQETQYF. DNA of the CDR3: TGCAGTGCTATTTCTCCAGGGGGCCAAGAGACCCAGTACTTC.

This clonotype was observed a handful of times. The chain recombines TRBV29-1 with TRBJ1-6; D gene unclear. Germline-derived CDR1 and CDR2 are SQVTM and ANQGSEA. The CDR3 covers 12 residues. V was shortened by 1 base and J by 8 bases, with 6 bases between the two germline ends. Here the CDR3 reads CSVEAWDSPLHF. As DNA, the CDR3 is TGCAGCGTTGAAGCCTGGGATTCACCCCTCCACTTT.

In its sample, this clonotype was seen many times. The V gene is TRBV5-1, the J gene TRBJ2-1; 10 bases are shared with TRBD2. The length of the CDR3 is 16 residues. Germline CDR1 and CDR2: SGHRS and YFSETQ. J gave up 13 bases and V 4 bases, and 17 bases lay outside the gene matches. The CDR3 coding sequence is TGCGCCAGCAGCCCTAGGACAGGGATCCCTAGCGGGAGTCAGTTCTTC. Translating gives CASSPRTGIPSGSQFF.

This clonotype has a count of ten or more. The chain has TRBV29-1 and TRBJ2-1; possibly TRBD1 for D (5 bases). The CDR3 runs to 19 residues. Between the trimmed V and J ends, which lost 0 bases and 0 bases, there was a span of 21 bases. Germline V CDR1 and CDR2: SQVTM, ANQGSEA. This CDR3 reads CSVEDRLGPTFSSYNEQFF. The CDR3 DNA is TGCAGCGTTGAAGATCGTCTGGGGCCGACCTTTAGCTCCTACAATGAGCAGTTCTTC.

This clonotype was detected only a few times. The V and J genes are TRBV24-1 and TRBJ2-7; the D gene is possibly TRBD1 (6 bases). CDR1 and CDR2 from the germline V gene are KGHDR and SFDVKD. This CDR3 contains 15 residues. Trimming removed 5 bases at V and 2 bases at J, with 15 bases between. The CDR3 loop is CATSVRQAYTYEQYF. The CDR3, as DNA: TGTGCCACCAGTGTACGACAGGCTTATACCTACGAGCAGTACTTC.

This clonotype has just a few counts. The chain is built from TRBV7-8 and TRBJ2-7; D possibly matches TRBD1 or TRBD2 (6 bases each). The V end was cut by 7 bases, the J end by 5 bases, with 18 bases between. Germline V gene sequence: CDR1 SGHVS, CDR2 FQNEAQ. The CDR3 covers 14 residues. The CDR3 is CASKWGEYRDEQYF. CDR3 DNA: TGTGCCAGCAAGTGGGGGGAATACAGGGACGAGCAGTACTTC. Combining the CDR3 with reference TRBV7-8 and TRBJ2-7 gives the whole variable domain GAGVSQSPRYKVAKRGQDVALRCDPISGHVSLFWYQQALGQGPEFLTYFQNEAQLDKSGLPSDRFFAERPEGSVSTLKIQRTQQEDSAVYLCASKWGEYRDEQYFGPGTRLTVT.

This clonotype was seen at least ten times. The V and J genes are TRBV4-1 and TRBJ1-1; tentative D call: TRBD1 (6 bases). Between the trimmed V and J ends, which lost 1 base and 7 bases, there was a span of 7 bases. This CDR3 has 12 residues. Germline CDR1 MGHRA, CDR2 YSYEKL. The CDR3 reads CASSQVDSEAFF. The CDR3 DNA follows: TGCGCCAGCAGCCAAGTGGACAGTGAAGCTTTCTTT.

This clonotype appeared a few times. CDR3 DNA sequence: TGTGCCAGCAGCCCCACGGGCCAGACCCAGTACTTC. Protein sequence: CASSPTGQTQYF. The rearrangement uses TRBV5-5 and TRBJ2-5; D uncertain. Trimming shortened V by 4 bases and J by 6 bases, and 10 bases separated the two germline ends. Per germline, CDR1 SGHKS and CDR2 YYEKEE (reference sequence). The CDR3 consists of 12 residues.

The genes are TRBV15 and TRBJ2-5; 8 bases are shared with TRBD2. The CDR3 has 15 residues. Germline CDR1 LNHNV, CDR2 YYDKDF (reference sequence). V was pared by 1 base and J by 4 bases, with 5 bases of the junction left unmatched. In DNA form, the CDR3 reads TGTGCCACCAGCAGAGCCCGGCTAGCGGGAGAGACCCAGTACTTC. Encoded protein: CATSRARLAGETQYF.

This clonotype was seen a handful of times. The CDR3 DNA reads as TGTGCCACCAGCCCTGGGGACCTAAGCTCCTACGAGCAGTACTTC. This encodes CATSPGDLSSYEQYF. The chain joins TRBV15 to TRBJ2-7, with D perhaps matching TRBD1 or TRBD2 (5 bases each). Trimming stripped 5 bases from V and 0 bases from J, with 14 bases between. The germline CDR1 and CDR2 sequences are LNHNV and YYDKDF (reference sequence). The CDR3 is 15 amino acids.